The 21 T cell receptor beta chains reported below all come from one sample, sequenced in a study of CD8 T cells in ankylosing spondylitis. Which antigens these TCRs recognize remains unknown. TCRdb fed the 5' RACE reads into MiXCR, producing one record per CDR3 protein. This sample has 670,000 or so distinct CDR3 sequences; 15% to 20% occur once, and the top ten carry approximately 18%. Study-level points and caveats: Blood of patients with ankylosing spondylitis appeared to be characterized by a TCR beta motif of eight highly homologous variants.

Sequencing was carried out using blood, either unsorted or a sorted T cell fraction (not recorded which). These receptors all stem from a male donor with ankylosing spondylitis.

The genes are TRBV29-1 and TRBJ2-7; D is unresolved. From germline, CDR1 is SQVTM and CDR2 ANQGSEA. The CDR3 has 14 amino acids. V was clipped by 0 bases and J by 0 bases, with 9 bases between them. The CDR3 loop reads CSVEDGSSSYEQYF. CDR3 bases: TGCAGCGTTGAAGATGGATCGAGCTCCTACGAGCAGTACTTC.

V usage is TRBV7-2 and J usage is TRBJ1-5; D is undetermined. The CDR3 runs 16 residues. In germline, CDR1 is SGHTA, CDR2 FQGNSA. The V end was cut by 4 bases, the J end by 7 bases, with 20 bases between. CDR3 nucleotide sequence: TGTGCCAGCAGCTCTGTGGGTGGGGTAGGATCACAGCCCCAGCATTTT. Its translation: CASSSVGGVGSQPQHF.

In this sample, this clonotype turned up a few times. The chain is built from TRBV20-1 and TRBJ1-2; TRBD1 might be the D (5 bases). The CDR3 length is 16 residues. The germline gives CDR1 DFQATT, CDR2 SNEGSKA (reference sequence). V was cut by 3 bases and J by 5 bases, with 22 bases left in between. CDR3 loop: CSARAQGGMALYGYTF. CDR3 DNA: TGCAGTGCTAGGGCGCAGGGAGGCATGGCCCTTTATGGCTACACCTTC.

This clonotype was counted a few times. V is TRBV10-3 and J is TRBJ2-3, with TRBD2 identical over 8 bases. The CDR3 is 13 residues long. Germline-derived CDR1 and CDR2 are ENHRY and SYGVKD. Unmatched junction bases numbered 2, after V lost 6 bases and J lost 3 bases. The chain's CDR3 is CAIRREVTDTQYF. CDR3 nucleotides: TGTGCCATCAGGCGGGAGGTGACAGATACGCAGTATTTT.

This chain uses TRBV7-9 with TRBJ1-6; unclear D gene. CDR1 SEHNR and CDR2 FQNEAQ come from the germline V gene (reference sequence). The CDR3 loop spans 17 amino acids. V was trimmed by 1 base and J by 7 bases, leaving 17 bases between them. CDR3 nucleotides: TGTGCCAGCAGCTTAGACGCCAGTAGACGGAACAATTCACCCCTCCACTTT. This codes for CASSLDASRRNNSPLHF.

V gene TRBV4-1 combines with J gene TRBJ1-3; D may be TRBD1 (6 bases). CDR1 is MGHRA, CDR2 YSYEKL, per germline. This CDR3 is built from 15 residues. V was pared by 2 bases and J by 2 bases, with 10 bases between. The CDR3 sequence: CASSQNREPGNTIYF. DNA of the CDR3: TGCGCCAGCAGCCAAAACAGGGAGCCTGGAAACACCATATATTTT.

The CDR3 here is CASSQEDPGSDYGYTF. The DNA for the CDR3 is TGCGCCAGCAGCCAAGAAGATCCCGGTAGTGACTATGGCTACACCTTC. This sequence joins TRBV4-1 and TRBJ1-2; D gene ambiguous. The germline V gene encodes CDR1 MGHRA and CDR2 YSYEKL. Trimming pared 0 bases from V and 3 bases from J, leaving 14 bases between. This CDR3 has 16 residues.

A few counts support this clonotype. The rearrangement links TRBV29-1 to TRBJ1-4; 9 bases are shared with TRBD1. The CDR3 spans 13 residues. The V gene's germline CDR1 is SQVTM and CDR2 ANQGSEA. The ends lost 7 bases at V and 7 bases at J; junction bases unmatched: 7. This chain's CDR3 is CSAGTGYFEKLFF. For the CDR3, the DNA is TGCAGCGCCGGGACAGGGTACTTTGAAAAACTGTTTTTT.

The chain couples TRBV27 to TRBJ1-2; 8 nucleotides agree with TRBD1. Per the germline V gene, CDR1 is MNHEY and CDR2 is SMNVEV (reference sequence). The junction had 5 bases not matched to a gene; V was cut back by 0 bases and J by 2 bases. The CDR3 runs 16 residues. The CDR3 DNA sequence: TGTGCCAGCAGTTTATCGCCTAGGACAGGGAACTATGGCTACACCTTC. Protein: CASSLSPRTGNYGYTF.

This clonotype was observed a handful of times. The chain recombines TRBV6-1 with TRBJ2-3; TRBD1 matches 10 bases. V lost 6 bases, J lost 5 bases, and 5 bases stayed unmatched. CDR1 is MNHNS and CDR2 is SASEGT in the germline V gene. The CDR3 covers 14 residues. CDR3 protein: CASRETGGRDTQYF. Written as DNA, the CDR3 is TGTGCCAGCAGGGAGACAGGGGGCAGAGATACGCAGTATTTT.

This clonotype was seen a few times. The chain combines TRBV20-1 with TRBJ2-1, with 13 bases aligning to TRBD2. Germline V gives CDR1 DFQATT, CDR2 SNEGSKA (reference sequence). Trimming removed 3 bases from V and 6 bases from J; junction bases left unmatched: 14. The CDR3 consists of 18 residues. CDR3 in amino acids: CSARTTTSLAGGPNEQFF. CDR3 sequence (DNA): TGCAGTGCTAGGACGACCACCTCACTAGCGGGAGGGCCCAATGAGCAGTTCTTC.

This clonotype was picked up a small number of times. In DNA, the CDR3 is TGTGCCAGTAGTATGGTAGCGGGAGGATCAGATACGCAGTATTTT. It is translated as CASSMVAGGSDTQYF. The chain is built from TRBV19 and TRBJ2-3; 10 nucleotides line up with TRBD2. Germline V gene lookup returns CDR1 LNHDA and CDR2 SQIVND (reference sequence). The CDR3 spans 15 residues. Trimming cost V 3 bases and J 4 bases; bases outside gene matches: 4.

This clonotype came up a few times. In nucleotides, the CDR3 is TGTGCCACCAGTGAGGGACTAGCGGGTGATGGGGAGACCCAGTACTTC. As protein: CATSEGLAGDGETQYF. V gene TRBV24-1 combines with J gene TRBJ2-5; 12 nucleotides agree with TRBD2. Germline V gene lookup returns CDR1 KGHDR and CDR2 SFDVKD. The CDR3 extends over 16 amino acids. With V trimmed by 4 bases and J by 5 bases, 7 bases remained unmatched.

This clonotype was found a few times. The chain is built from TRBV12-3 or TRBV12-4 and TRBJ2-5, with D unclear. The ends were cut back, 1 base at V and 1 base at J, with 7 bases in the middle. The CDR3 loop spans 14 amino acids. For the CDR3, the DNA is TGTGCCAGCAGTTTAGTCTTAGGCCAAGAGACCCAGTACTTC. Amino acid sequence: CASSLVLGQETQYF.

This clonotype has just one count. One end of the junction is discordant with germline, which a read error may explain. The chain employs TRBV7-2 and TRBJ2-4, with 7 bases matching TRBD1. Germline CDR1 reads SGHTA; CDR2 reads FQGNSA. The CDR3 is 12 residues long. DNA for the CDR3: TGTGCCAGCAGCCCGAGACAGGGAGTTCGCCACTTC. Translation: CASSPRQGVRHF.

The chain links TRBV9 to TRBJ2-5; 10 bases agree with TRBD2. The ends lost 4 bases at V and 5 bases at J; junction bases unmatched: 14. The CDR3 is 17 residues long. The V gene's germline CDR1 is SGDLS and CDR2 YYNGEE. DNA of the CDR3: TGTGCCAGCAGCACCATTGGGGCTAGCGGGAGTTTTGAGACCCAGTACTTC. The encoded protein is CASSTIGASGSFETQYF. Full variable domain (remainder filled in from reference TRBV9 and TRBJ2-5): DSGVTQTPKHLITATGQRVTLRCSPRSGDLSVYWYQQSLDQGLQFLIQYYNGEERAKGNILERFSAQQFPDLHSELNLSSLELGDSALYFCASSTIGASGSFETQYFGPGTRLLVL.

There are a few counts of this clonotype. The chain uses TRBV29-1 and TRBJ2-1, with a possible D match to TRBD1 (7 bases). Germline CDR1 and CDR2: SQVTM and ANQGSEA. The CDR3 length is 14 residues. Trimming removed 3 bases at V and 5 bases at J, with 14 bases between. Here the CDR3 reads CSVDAGQINNEQFF. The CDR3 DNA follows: TGCAGCGTTGATGCGGGACAGATTAACAATGAGCAGTTCTTC.

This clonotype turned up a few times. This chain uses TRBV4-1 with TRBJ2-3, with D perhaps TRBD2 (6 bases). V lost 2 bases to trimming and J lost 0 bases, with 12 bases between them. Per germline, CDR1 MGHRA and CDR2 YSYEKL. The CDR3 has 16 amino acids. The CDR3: CASSQRSSGSTDTQYF. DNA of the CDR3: TGCGCCAGCAGCCAAAGATCAAGCGGGAGCACAGATACGCAGTATTTT.

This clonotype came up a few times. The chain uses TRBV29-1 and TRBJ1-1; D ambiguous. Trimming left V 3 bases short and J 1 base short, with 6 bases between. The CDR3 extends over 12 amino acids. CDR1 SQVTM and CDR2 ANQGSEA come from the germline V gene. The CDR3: CSVEVGNTEAFF. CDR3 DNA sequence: TGCAGCGTTGAGGTGGGGAACACTGAAGCTTTCTTT.

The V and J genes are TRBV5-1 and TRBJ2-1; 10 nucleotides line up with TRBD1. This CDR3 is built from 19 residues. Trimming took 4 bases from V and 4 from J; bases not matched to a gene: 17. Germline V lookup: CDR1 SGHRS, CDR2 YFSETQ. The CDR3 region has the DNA TGCGCCAGCAGCCTCCGTTACCCCCTTCCGGGACAGGGGTACAATGAGCAGTTCTTC. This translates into CASSLRYPLPGQGYNEQFF.

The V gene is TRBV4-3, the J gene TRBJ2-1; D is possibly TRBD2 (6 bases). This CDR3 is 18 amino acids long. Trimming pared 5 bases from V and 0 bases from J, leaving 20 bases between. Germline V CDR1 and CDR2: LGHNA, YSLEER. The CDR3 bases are TGCGCCAGCAGCTGGAAGGGAGGACCCTCGAGCTCCTACAATGAGCAGTTCTTC. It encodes CASSWKGGPSSSYNEQFF.